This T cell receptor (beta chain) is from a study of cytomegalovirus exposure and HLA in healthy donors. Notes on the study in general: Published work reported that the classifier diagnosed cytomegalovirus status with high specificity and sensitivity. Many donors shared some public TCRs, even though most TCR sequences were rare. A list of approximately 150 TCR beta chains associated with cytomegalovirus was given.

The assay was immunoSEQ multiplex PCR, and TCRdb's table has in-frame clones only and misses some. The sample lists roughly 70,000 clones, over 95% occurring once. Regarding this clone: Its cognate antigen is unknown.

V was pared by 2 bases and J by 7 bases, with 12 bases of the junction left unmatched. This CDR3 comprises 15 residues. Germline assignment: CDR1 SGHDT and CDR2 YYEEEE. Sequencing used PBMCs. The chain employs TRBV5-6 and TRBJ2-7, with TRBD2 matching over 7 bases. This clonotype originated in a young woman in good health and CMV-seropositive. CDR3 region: CASSFRVAGALEQYF. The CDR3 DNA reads TGTGCCAGCAGCTTTAGGGTGGCGGGAGCCTTGGAGCAGTACTTC.